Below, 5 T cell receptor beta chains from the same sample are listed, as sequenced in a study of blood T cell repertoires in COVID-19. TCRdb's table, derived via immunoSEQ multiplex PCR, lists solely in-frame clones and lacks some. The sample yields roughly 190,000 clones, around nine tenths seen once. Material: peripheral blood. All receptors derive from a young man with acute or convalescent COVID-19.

This CDR3 reads CARSPSGGGTNEKLFF. Written as DNA, the CDR3 is TGTGCCAGAAGCCCGAGTGGAGGAGGAACTAATGAAAAACTGTTTTTT. This chain uses TRBV5-3 with TRBJ1-4; the D is unclear. TRBV5-3 falls under the ORF class, with uncertain function. The CDR3 is 16 residues long. Deletions cut 4 bases from V and 1 base from J, with 14 bases between.

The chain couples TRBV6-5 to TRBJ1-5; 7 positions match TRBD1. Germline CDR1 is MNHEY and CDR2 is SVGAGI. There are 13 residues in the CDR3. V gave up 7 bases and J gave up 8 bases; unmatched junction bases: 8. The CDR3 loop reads CASTPGQPEPQHF. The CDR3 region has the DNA TGTGCCAGCACCCCGGGACAGCCAGAGCCCCAGCATTTT.

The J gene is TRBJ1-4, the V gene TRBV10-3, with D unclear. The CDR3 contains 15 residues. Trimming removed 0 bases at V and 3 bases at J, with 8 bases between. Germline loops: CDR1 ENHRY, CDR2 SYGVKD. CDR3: CAISESTGANEKLFF. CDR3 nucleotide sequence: TGTGCCATCAGTGAGTCGACTGGAGCTAATGAAAAACTGTTTTTT.

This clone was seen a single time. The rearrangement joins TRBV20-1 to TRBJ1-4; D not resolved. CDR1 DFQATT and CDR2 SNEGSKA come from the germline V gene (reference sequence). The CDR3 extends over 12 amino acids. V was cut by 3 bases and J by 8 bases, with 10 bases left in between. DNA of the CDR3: TGCAGTGCTAGTGGCAGAAACGAAAAACTGTTTTTT. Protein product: CSASGRNEKLFF.

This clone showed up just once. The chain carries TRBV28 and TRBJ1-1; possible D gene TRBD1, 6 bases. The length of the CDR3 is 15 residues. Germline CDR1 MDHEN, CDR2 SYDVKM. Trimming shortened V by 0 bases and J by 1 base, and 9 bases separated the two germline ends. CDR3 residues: CASSLWLGANTEAFF. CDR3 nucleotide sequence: TGTGCCAGCAGTTTATGGTTGGGGGCGAACACTGAAGCTTTCTTT.